A selection of T cell receptor beta chains follows, all from one sample in a study of cytomegalovirus exposure and HLA in healthy donors. Repertoires were generated with immunoSEQ multiplex PCR, while TCRdb's copy carries only in-frame clones and drops some. Of some 77,000 clones listed, roughly 80% are singletons. The sequencing sample was made of PBMCs. These receptors were taken from a woman between 45 and 60 years old in good health and CMV-seropositive. The CDR3 runs from the conserved cysteine through the conserved F or W. D genes are given only for firm matches. Size tells how often a clone was seen (once, few, many) or the class of an expanded clone, and some rows leave it out.

>TRBV6-5|NA|TRBJ1-2|14|NA
CASSLAGLTAGYTF
TGTGCCAGCAGCCTGGCTGGCCTGACAGCTGGCTACACCTTC
>TRBV6-1|NA|TRBJ2-1|14|NA
CASTLPGLLNEQFF
TGTGCCAGCACTTTACCGGGACTCCTTAATGAGCAGTTCTTC
>TRBV5-1|once|TRBJ2-1|16|NA
CASSLGRSLAYNEQFF
TGCGCCAGCAGCTTGGGGCGGTCACTCGCCTACAATGAGCAGTTCTTC
>TRBV7-6|NA|TRBJ1-3|16|TRBD1
CASSLQTGVDGNTIYF
TGTGCCAGCAGCTTGCAGACAGGGGTAGATGGAAACACCATATATTTT
>TRBV7-3|NA|TRBJ2-1|13|TRBD1
CASSRQGAAEQFF
TGTGCCAGCAGTCGACAGGGGGCAGCTGAGCAGTTCTTC
>TRBV9|NA|TRBJ2-1|17|TRBD2
CASSGRGGAGWGNEQFF
TGTGCCAGCAGCGGCCGGGGGGGGGCAGGGTGGGGCAATGAGCAGTTCTTC
>TRBV6-5|NA|TRBJ1-2|13|NA
CASSPLRSYGYTF
TGTGCCAGCAGTCCCTTACGCAGCTATGGCTACACCTTC
>TRBV5-6|NA|TRBJ2-5|11|NA
CASSLAETQYF
TGTGCCAGCAGCTTGGCGGAGACCCAGTACTTC
>TRBV29-1|NA|TRBJ1-4|15|NA
CSVRTAHTTNEKLFF
TGCAGCGTGAGGACAGCTCACACAACTAATGAAAAACTGTTTTTT
>TRBV15|NA|TRBJ1-1|14|NA
CATSSEGRGTEAFF
TGTGCCACCAGCAGTGAGGGGAGGGGCACTGAAGCTTTCTTT
>TRBV18|NA|TRBJ1-3|15|NA
CASSPQQVMRNTIYF
TGTGCCAGCTCACCACAACAAGTAATGAGAAACACCATATATTTT
>TRBV11-2|NA|TRBJ1-4|12|NA
CASSPAGEKLFF
TGTGCCAGCAGCCCTGCGGGGGAAAAACTGTTTTTT
>TRBV6-1|NA|TRBJ1-5|19|NA
CASSEAKTVSWVINQPQHF
TGTGCCAGCAGTGAAGCGAAAACAGTTAGTTGGGTTATCAATCAGCCCCAGCATTTT
>TRBV18|NA|TRBJ1-5|18|TRBD1
CASSPFWTGDLSNQPQHF
TGTGCCAGCTCACCGTTCTGGACAGGGGACCTAAGCAATCAGCCCCAGCATTTT
>TRBV19|NA|TRBJ1-1|13|TRBD1
CASSTGGQGRAFF
TGTGCCAGTAGTACAGGGGGACAGGGCAGGGCTTTCTTT
>TRBV7-9|NA|TRBJ1-2|15|NA
CSSRPLTGSGGGYTF
TGTTCCAGCAGACCCTTGACTGGGTCTGGAGGTGGCTACACCTTC
>TRBV6-6|NA|TRBJ1-2|14|TRBD1
CASSYSGTDYGYTF
TGTGCCAGCAGTTACTCCGGGACAGACTATGGCTACACCTTC
>TRBV20-1|NA|TRBJ2-7|10|NA
CSARGPEQYF
TGCAGTGCTAGAGGTCCAGAGCAGTACTTC
>TRBV14|NA|TRBJ2-3|11|NA
CASSPGVTQYF
TGTGCCAGCAGCCCGGGGGTGACGCAGTATTTT
>TRBV5-1|NA|TRBJ2-5|14|TRBD1
CASGGGQGPETQYF
TGCGCCAGCGGGGGGGGACAGGGTCCAGAGACCCAGTACTTC